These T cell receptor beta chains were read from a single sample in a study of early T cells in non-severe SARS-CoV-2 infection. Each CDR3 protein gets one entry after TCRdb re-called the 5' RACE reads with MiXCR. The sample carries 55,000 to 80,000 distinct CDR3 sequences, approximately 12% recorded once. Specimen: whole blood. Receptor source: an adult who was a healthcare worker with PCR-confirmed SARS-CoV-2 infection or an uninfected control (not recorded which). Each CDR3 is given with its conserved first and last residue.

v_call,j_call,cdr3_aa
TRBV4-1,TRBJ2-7,CASSQRNDGQGEQYF
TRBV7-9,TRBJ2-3,CASSQEQSGASTDTQYF
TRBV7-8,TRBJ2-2,CASSKLGLAGNTGELFF
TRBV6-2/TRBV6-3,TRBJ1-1,CASSARENTEAFF
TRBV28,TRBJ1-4,CASSGTVYEKLFF
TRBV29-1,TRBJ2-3,CSVRGLPSTDTQYF
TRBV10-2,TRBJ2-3,CASSEFGSGGESTDTQYF
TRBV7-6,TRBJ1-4,CASSRWSNEKLFF
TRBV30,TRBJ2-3,CAWSPGLAGATDTQYF
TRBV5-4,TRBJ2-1,CASSQGLAGGLTEQFF
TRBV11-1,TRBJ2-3,CASSPTGIPQYF
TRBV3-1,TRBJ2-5,CASSPRTSGGQETQYF
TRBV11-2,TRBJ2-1,CASSFNGDGFNEQFF
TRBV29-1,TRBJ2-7,CSVEGGTASSYEQYF
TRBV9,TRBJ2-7,CASSEGSSGGKYEQYF
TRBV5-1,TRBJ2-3,CASSFTGTTTDTQYF
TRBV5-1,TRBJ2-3,CASQASGSTDTQYF
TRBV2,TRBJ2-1,CASSEAHSGKREQFF
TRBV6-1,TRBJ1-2,CASSADPGQGGYTF
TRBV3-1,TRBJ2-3,CASSQISGGSITDTQYF
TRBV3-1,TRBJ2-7,CASSHFRGRGAYEQYF
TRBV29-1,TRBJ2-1,CSGGHGLAVNNEQFF
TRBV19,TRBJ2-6,CASSGRALGANVLTF
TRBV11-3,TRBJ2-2,CASRGQPNTGELFF
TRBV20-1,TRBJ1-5,CSAKFEASNQPQHF
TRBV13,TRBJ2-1,CASSNGLREQFF
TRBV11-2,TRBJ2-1,CASSPVVSYNEQFF
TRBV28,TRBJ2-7,CASTPVGDASYEQYF
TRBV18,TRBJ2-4,CASSPNERFQYF
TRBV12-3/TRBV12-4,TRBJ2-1,CASTLGGQTSSRRFF
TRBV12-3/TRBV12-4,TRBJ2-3,CASRGRTSTDTQYF
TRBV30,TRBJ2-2,CAWSVHNGELFF
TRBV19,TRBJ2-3,CASSIKGADTQYF
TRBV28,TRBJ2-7,CASSLFQGSAEQYF
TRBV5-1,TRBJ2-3,CASRQGDRADTQYF
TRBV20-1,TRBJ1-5,CSARSRDRGDYSNQPQHF
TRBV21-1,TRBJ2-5,CASSKPRGNQETQYF
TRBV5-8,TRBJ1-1,CASSLTGVRTEAFF
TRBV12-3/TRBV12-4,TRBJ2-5,CASSFSTSGFGTQYF
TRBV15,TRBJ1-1,CATSRQARTEAFF
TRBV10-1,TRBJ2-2,CASSMTQPRTTGELFF
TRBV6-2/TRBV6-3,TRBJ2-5,CASSSGSGLKETQYF
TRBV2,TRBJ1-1,CASSSQGAQGTEAFF
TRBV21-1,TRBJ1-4,CASSFKQIINEKLFF
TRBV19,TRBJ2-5,CASSIGRLQETQYF